Described below is a single TCR beta chain sequence and its context. Its antigen is still unknown. A multiplex PCR was run with 60 Vbeta primers and 13 Jbeta primers. Clones were read by immunoSEQ multiplex PCR, and TCRdb kept only the in-frame ones, dropping some. This sample has 130,000 or so clones, with over 65% found just once. This sample was taken from a study of cytomegalovirus exposure and HLA in healthy donors. Study information: About 79% of several hundred genotyped donors fell in the Caucasian-associated ancestry cluster. Study-wide results and caveats: A previous analysis found most TCR beta V segments productive roughly 87% or roughly 30% of the time.

The V gene's germline CDR1 is LGHNA and CDR2 YSLEER. CDR3 length equals 13 residues. Between the trimmed V and J ends, which lost 2 bases and 8 bases, there was a span of 10 bases. The chain carries TRBV4-3 and TRBJ2-1; D is possibly TRBD1 (6 bases). Sequencing was carried out using PBMCs. This sequence was found in a man aged 40-55 years in good health and CMV-seronegative. The DNA for the CDR3 is TGCGCCAGCAGCCAAACTTCAGGGGATGAGCAGTTCTTC. Encoded protein: CASSQTSGDEQFF.